These 30 T cell receptor beta chains share one sample of origin, sequenced in a study of cytomegalovirus exposure and HLA in healthy donors. PCR was performed using 60 Vbeta and 13 Jbeta primers. TCRdb's table, derived via immunoSEQ multiplex PCR, lists solely in-frame clones and lacks some. The sample carries just over 200,000 clones, 79% recorded once. The sample consisted of PBMCs. The receptors come from a man in his fifties in good health and CMV-seronegative.

V usage is TRBV18 and J usage is TRBJ2-7; D unclear. Trimming removed 3 bases at V and 3 bases at J, with 15 bases between. The CDR3 is 15 residues long. The germline V gene has CDR1 KGHSH and CDR2 LQKENI. The CDR3 loop reads CASSPAPGSVYEQYF. DNA of the CDR3: TGTGCCAGCTCACCCGCTCCCGGGTCCGTCTACGAGCAGTACTTC.

This rearrangement joins TRBV28 to TRBJ2-7; D ambiguous. Germline V CDR1 and CDR2: MDHEN, SYDVKM. Deletions cut 6 bases from V and 0 bases from J, with 12 bases between. The CDR3 length is 14 residues. The CDR3 coding sequence is TGTGCCAGCAGGGAGACCCATGGCTCCTACGAGCAGTACTTC. It is translated as CASRETHGSYEQYF.

The chain has TRBV19 and TRBJ2-7; 7 nucleotides match TRBD2. The CDR3 sequence is 14 residues long. J was trimmed by 5 bases and V by 6 bases; bases with no gene match: 10. CDR1 is LNHDA, CDR2 SQIVND, per germline (reference sequence). CDR3 coding DNA: TGTGCCAGTAGCGACCTCGGGGGGAGGAACGAGCAGTACTTC. Amino acids: CASSDLGGRNEQYF. Together with reference TRBV19 and TRBJ2-7, the CDR3 gives the full variable domain: DGGITQSPKYLFRKEGQNVTLSCEQNLNHDAMYWYRQDPGQGLRLIYYSQIVNDFQKGDIAEGYSVSREKKESFPLTVTSAQKNPTAFYLCASSDLGGRNEQYFGPGTRLTVT.

V gene TRBV5-1 combines with J gene TRBJ2-3; possible D gene TRBD2, 6 bases. With 2 bases removed from V and 1 base from J, the gap between germline ends came to 8 bases. The germline V gene has CDR1 SGHRS and CDR2 YFSETQ. This CDR3 has 14 amino acids. Here the CDR3 reads CASSLLAGTDTQYF. The CDR3 region has the DNA TGCGCCAGCAGCTTACTAGCAGGCACAGATACGCAGTATTTT.

V and J are TRBV27 and TRBJ1-1; a weak D match, TRBD1 (5 bases). Germline values: CDR1 MNHEY, CDR2 SMNVEV (reference sequence). V lost 4 bases to trimming and J lost 1 base, with 10 bases between them. There are 14 residues in the CDR3. CDR3 sequence (DNA): TGTGCCAGCAGTTCTAGGACACCGAACACTGAAGCTTTCTTT. It translates to CASSSRTPNTEAFF.

The chain combines TRBV7-2 with TRBJ2-2, with 12 bases lining up with TRBD2. Trimming took 4 bases from V and 6 from J; bases not matched to a gene: 3. The CDR3 is made up of 15 amino acids. The V gene's germline CDR1 is SGHTA and CDR2 FQGNSA. The CDR3 reads CASSSLAGGPGELFF. DNA for the CDR3: TGTGCCAGCAGCTCCCTAGCGGGAGGGCCCGGGGAGCTGTTTTTT.

The chain carries TRBV27 and TRBJ1-4; D is possibly TRBD1 (5 bases). Per germline, CDR1 MNHEY and CDR2 SMNVEV (reference sequence). V gave up 8 bases and J gave up 8 bases, with 18 bases separating them. This CDR3 is 14 amino acids long. Here the CDR3 DNA reads TGTGCCAGCGGAACGGCGTCAGGGTGGGAAAAACTGTTTTTT. Residues: CASGTASGWEKLFF.

The rearrangement links TRBV9 to TRBJ1-2; D not certain. The V gene lost 3 bases and the J gene lost 5 bases, with 8 bases spanning the gap. Germline CDR1 is SGDLS and CDR2 is YYNGEE. This CDR3 comprises 12 residues. The CDR3 region is CASSGPPYGYTF. CDR3 nucleotides: TGTGCCAGCAGCGGGCCTCCGTATGGCTACACCTTC.

This chain connects TRBV28 to TRBJ1-2; 8 bases are a match to TRBD1. This CDR3 region has 14 residues. CDR1 and CDR2 (germline): MDHEN, SYDVKM. After removal of 2 bases from V and 7 bases from J, the junction contained 6 bases not matched to a gene. CDR3 in amino acids: CASSLSDRGSGYTF. CDR3 nucleotide sequence: TGTGCCAGCAGTTTAAGCGACAGGGGATCTGGCTACACCTTC.

This clone showed up just once. The genes are TRBV5-1 and TRBJ1-1; 7 positions match TRBD1. V dropped 2 bases and J dropped 3; count of bases not matched to a gene: 4. This CDR3 has 14 residues. Germline V gives CDR1 SGHRS, CDR2 YFSETQ. CDR3 nucleotides: TGCGCCAGCAGCTTTGGCGGGACAGACACTGAAGCTTTCTTT. Translated: CASSFGGTDTEAFF.

The chain carries TRBV6-5 and TRBJ1-1; D not resolved. The germline V gene encodes CDR1 MNHEY and CDR2 SVGAGI. The CDR3 is 14 residues long. V lost 2 bases and J 1 base, leaving 8 bases between the germline ends. The CDR3 sequence: CASSYGGKNTEAFF. In nucleotides, the CDR3 is TGTGCCAGCAGTTACGGCGGGAAGAACACTGAAGCTTTCTTT.

This clone has a handful of counts. This chain joins TRBV5-1 and TRBJ2-1; tentative D call: TRBD1 (6 bases). CDR3 length: 15 amino acids. Trimming stripped 0 bases from V and 6 bases from J, with 13 bases between. Germline V gene lookup returns CDR1 SGHRS and CDR2 YFSETQ. DNA for the CDR3: TGCGCCAGCAGCTTGGCTCAGGGGCAGGCCAATGAGCAGTTCTTC. This sequence encodes CASSLAQGQANEQFF.

V and J are TRBV28 and TRBJ1-1, with D unclear. Per the germline V gene, CDR1 is MDHEN and CDR2 is SYDVKM. V gave up 7 bases and J gave up 1 base, with 13 bases separating them. The CDR3 totals 14 residues. The CDR3 DNA is TGTGCCAGCATCGAAGCAGGATCGAACACTGAAGCTTTCTTT. As protein: CASIEAGSNTEAFF.

The chain links TRBV30 to TRBJ1-2, with no clear D. The CDR3 runs to 10 residues. Trimming cost V 7 bases and J 8 bases, with 11 bases left between them. CDR1 is GTSNPN and CDR2 is SVGIG in the germline V gene (reference sequence). CDR3 DNA sequence: TGTGCCTCTAGATGGCAGGGCTACACCTTC. Protein sequence: CASRWQGYTF.

The rearrangement joins TRBV6-5 to TRBJ2-1; 11 nucleotides match TRBD2. The V gene end was trimmed by 4 bases and the J gene end by 7 bases; junction bases not matched to a gene: 9. The CDR3 is made up of 16 amino acids. Germline CDR1 MNHEY, CDR2 SVGAGI. The CDR3 protein is CASSSPGSGRGNEQFF. The CDR3 region has the DNA TGTGCCAGCAGTTCCCCGGGTAGCGGGAGGGGTAATGAGCAGTTCTTC.

This clone was recorded once. This sequence joins TRBV7-2 and TRBJ1-1; 8 bases are a match to TRBD1. The CDR3 is 15 residues long. Germline V CDR1 and CDR2: SGHTA, FQGNSA. V shed 5 bases, J shed 0 bases, and the junction held 5 bases outside the gene matches. The CDR3 nucleotides read TGTGCCAGCAGCACCCGGACAGGGATGAACACTGAAGCTTTCTTT. This sequence encodes CASSTRTGMNTEAFF.

The CDR3 DNA reads as TGCAGCTCCACCCCGGGACTAGCGGCAATCAATGAGCAGTTCTTC. The encoded protein is CSSTPGLAAINEQFF. The J gene is TRBJ2-1, the V gene TRBV29-1; 11 bases map to TRBD2. CDR3 length: 15 residues. Germline CDR1 is SQVTM and CDR2 is ANQGSEA. J lost 6 bases, V lost 8 bases, and 12 bases had no gene match.

This clone has more than one count but fewer than ten. The CDR3 coding sequence is TGTGCCTGGAGGCCACCGCAGGGGCGGACTGAAGCTTTCTTT. It codes for CAWRPPQGRTEAFF. The chain uses TRBV30 and TRBJ1-1, with D possibly matching TRBD1 (6 bases). Trimming left V 3 bases short and J 5 bases short, with 16 bases between. The CDR3 has 14 amino acids. The germline V gene has CDR1 GTSNPN and CDR2 SVGIG (reference sequence).

CDR3 coding DNA: TGTGCCAGCAGCCCCTCTTTCCCACAGGGTCAAGGCTACACCTTC. This codes for CASSPSFPQGQGYTF. This chain links TRBV9 with TRBJ1-2, with TRBD1 as a possible D gene (6 bases). This CDR3 has 15 residues. V lost 4 bases to trimming and J lost 8 bases, with 21 bases between them. The germline V gene encodes CDR1 SGDLS and CDR2 YYNGEE.

This clone was observed once. V usage is TRBV7-9 and J usage is TRBJ2-1, with 7 bases lining up with TRBD2. The CDR3 is made up of 15 amino acids. The ends lost 3 bases at V and 6 bases at J; junction bases unmatched: 8. CDR1 and CDR2 (germline): SEHNR, FQNEAQ (reference sequence). The CDR3: CASSFRDYRSNEQFF. The CDR3 DNA reads as TGTGCCAGCAGCTTCAGGGACTATAGAAGCAATGAGCAGTTCTTC. Together with reference TRBV7-9 and TRBJ2-1, the CDR3 gives the full variable domain: DTGVSQNPRHKITKRGQNVTFRCDPISEHNRLYWYRQTLGQGPEFLTYFQNEAQLEKSRLLSDRFSAERPKGSFSTLEIQRTEQGDSAMYLCASSFRDYRSNEQFFGPGTRLTVL.

This rearrangement joins TRBV5-1 to TRBJ1-5; tentatively, D is TRBD1 (6 bases). CDR3 length: 16 residues. Germline values: CDR1 SGHRS, CDR2 YFSETQ. V lost 4 bases and J lost 1, with 15 bases in between. CDR3 sequence reads: CASSPGHVGSNQPQHF. As DNA, the CDR3 is TGCGCCAGCAGCCCGGGACATGTGGGGAGCAATCAGCCCCAGCATTTT.

As concerns this clone: No conserved phenylalanine or tryptophan ends this CDR3, so it is likely a read error. The chain carries TRBV4-1 and TRBJ1-2; TRBD1 matches 8 bases. This CDR3 spans 19 amino acids. The V gene end was trimmed by 3 bases and the J gene end by 4 bases; junction bases not matched to a gene: 19. CDR1 and CDR2 from the germline V gene are MGHRA and YSYEKL. This chain's CDR3 is CASSHAALGRQGPGYGYTL. Written as DNA, the CDR3 is TGCGCCAGCAGCCACGCAGCCCTGGGGCGACAGGGGCCGGGCTATGGCTACACCCTC.

This clone has a handful of counts. V and J are TRBV6-1 and TRBJ2-7; possibly TRBD1 for D (6 bases). Germline V gives CDR1 MNHNS, CDR2 SASEGT. Trimming stripped 11 bases from V and 0 bases from J, with 14 bases between. CDR3 length equals 13 residues. The CDR3 protein is CAFGAGVSYEQYF. In DNA form, the CDR3 reads TGTGCCTTCGGGGCAGGGGTCTCCTACGAGCAGTACTTC.

This clone was detected only once. V gene TRBV9 combines with J gene TRBJ2-3; 10 bases fit TRBD2. Germline CDR1 reads SGDLS; CDR2 reads YYNGEE. V gave up 0 bases and J gave up 2 bases; unmatched junction bases: 3. CDR3 length equals 16 residues. The CDR3, as DNA: TGTGCCAGCAGCGTAGTCCTAGCGGGAGCCACAGATACGCAGTATTTT. Translating gives CASSVVLAGATDTQYF.

This chain joins TRBV4-2 and TRBJ2-1; 11 bases line up with TRBD2. Germline assignment: CDR1 LGHNA and CDR2 YNFKEQ. The V gene end was trimmed by 2 bases and the J gene end by 7 bases; junction bases not matched to a gene: 7. CDR3 size: 16 residues. The CDR3 protein is CASSQRLAGSLNEQFF. The DNA for the CDR3 is TGTGCCAGCAGCCAAAGACTAGCGGGAAGTCTGAATGAGCAGTTCTTC.

This clone was found a few times. The rearrangement uses TRBV7-3 and TRBJ2-5; unclear D gene. V lost 5 bases and J lost 3, with 10 bases in between. This CDR3 comprises 13 residues. Germline V gives CDR1 SGHTA, CDR2 FQGTGA. The CDR3 region has the DNA TGTGCCAGCAGCCTATATGGAGAAGAGACCCAGTACTTC. Translating gives CASSLYGEETQYF.

The J gene is TRBJ2-7, the V gene TRBV6-5; 10 nucleotides match TRBD2. The V gene end was trimmed by 6 bases and the J gene end by 2 bases; junction bases not matched to a gene: 4. From germline, CDR1 is MNHEY and CDR2 SVGAGI. The CDR3 runs 14 residues. CDR3 DNA sequence: TGTGCCAGCAGGGGGACTAGCGTAACCTACGAGCAGTACTTC. Its translation is CASRGTSVTYEQYF.

This clone was seen just once. This chain links TRBV6-1 with TRBJ1-5, with TRBD1 identical over 9 bases. Per the germline V gene, CDR1 is MNHNS and CDR2 is SASEGT. The CDR3 sequence is 15 residues long. Losses at the gene ends were 6 bases for V and 5 bases for J; bases not matched to a gene: 8. CDR3 in DNA: TGTGCCAGCAGAACGACAGGGGGGACTCATCAGCCCCAGCATTTT. Translated: CASRTTGGTHQPQHF.

The chain links TRBV28 to TRBJ2-7; 7 bases are shared with TRBD1. This CDR3 has 12 residues. Trimming cost V 5 bases and J 10 bases; bases outside gene matches: 8. In germline, CDR1 is MDHEN, CDR2 SYDVKM. Written as DNA, the CDR3 is TGTGCCAGCAGTATCCCGACAGGGCTACAGTACTTC. It specifies CASSIPTGLQYF.

V and J are TRBV5-1 and TRBJ2-2, with D uncertain. Germline V lookup: CDR1 SGHRS, CDR2 YFSETQ. V shed 0 bases and J shed 1 base, with 7 bases lying between them. The CDR3 sequence is 15 residues long. In nucleotides, the CDR3 is TGCGCCAGCAGCTTGGGGCCAGAGAACACCGGGGAGCTGTTTTTT. It yields the protein CASSLGPENTGELFF.